What follows are 16 T cell receptor beta chains derived from one specimen sequenced in a study of PD-1 blockade in mismatch repair-deficient tumors. Repertoires were generated with immunoSEQ multiplex PCR, while TCRdb's copy carries only in-frame clones and drops some. The data hold roughly 70,000 clones, with almost 80% observed a single time. The source was peripheral blood, collected 2 weeks after starting pembrolizumab. The receptors here all came from an adult with mismatch repair-deficient cancer.

V is TRBV23-1 and J is TRBJ1-5; maybe TRBD1 (6 bases). TRBV23-1 is assigned to the ORF class and has an uncertain function. The V and J ends lost 10 bases and 6 bases respectively, with 22 bases between them. This CDR3 contains 15 residues. This CDR3 reads CAMARGTFPPQPQHF. The CDR3 nucleotides read TGCGCCATGGCACGCGGGACATTCCCCCCTCAGCCCCAGCATTTT.

Worth noting for this clone: The same CDR3 can be traced to other DNA sequences in this sample. The chain links TRBV19 to TRBJ2-7; 14 bases are shared with TRBD2. Germline CDR1 is LNHDA and CDR2 is SQIVND (reference sequence). CDR3 size: 16 residues. The J segment lost 3 bases and the V segment lost 1 base, leaving 2 bases of the junction unmatched. For the CDR3, the DNA is TGTGCCAGTAGTATAGCTGGGACTAGCGGGAGCTACGAGCAGTACTTC. Its protein is CASSIAGTSGSYEQYF.

This sequence joins TRBV25-1 and TRBJ1-1; the D gene is possibly TRBD1 (6 bases). The CDR3 covers 11 residues. Germline V gives CDR1 MGHDK, CDR2 SYGVNS. V lost 5 bases and J lost 5, with 6 bases in between. The DNA for the CDR3 is TGTGCCAGCAGTAGGGGGACTGAAGCTTTCTTT. Residues: CASSRGTEAFF.

This clone was seen once. V usage is TRBV5-1 and J usage is TRBJ2-7; 7 bases align to TRBD1. Trimming at V came to 5 bases and at J to 6 bases, leaving 14 bases not matched to a gene. The CDR3 spans 15 residues. CDR1 and CDR2 (germline): SGHRS, YFSETQ. The CDR3 is CASRLQGSPSGEQYF. The DNA of the CDR3 is TGCGCCAGCAGGTTACAGGGGAGCCCTTCTGGCGAGCAGTACTTC. The full variable domain, with the rest looked up from reference TRBV5-1 and TRBJ2-7, is KAGVTQTPRYLIKTRGQQVTLSCSPISGHRSVSWYQQTPGQGLQFLFEYFSETQRNKGNFPGRFSGRQFSNSRSEMNVSTLELGDSALYLCASRLQGSPSGEQYFGPGTRLTVT.

The chain couples TRBV28 to TRBJ2-7; D might be TRBD1 or TRBD2, each matching 5 bases. V shed 11 bases and J shed 0 bases, with 14 bases lying between them. This CDR3 spans 13 amino acids. Germline-derived CDR1 and CDR2 are MDHEN and SYDVKM. The CDR3 DNA follows: TGTGCCTCGGCCGTGGGGACCTCCTACGAGCAGTACTTC. The encoded protein is CASAVGTSYEQYF. Looking up the rest from reference TRBV28 and TRBJ2-7 gives the full variable domain: DVKVTQSSRYLVKRTGEKVFLECVQDMDHENMFWYRQDPGLGLRLIYFSYDVKMKEKGDIPEGYSVSREKKERFSLILESASTNQTSMYLCASAVGTSYEQYFGPGTRLTVT.

The chain uses TRBV19 and TRBJ1-2; possibly TRBD1 for D (5 bases). This CDR3 is built from 16 residues. Trimming pared 7 bases from V and 3 bases from J, leaving 21 bases between. CDR1 LNHDA and CDR2 SQIVND come from the germline V gene (reference sequence). Here the CDR3 reads CASTNLGGIFDYGYTF. The CDR3 DNA follows: TGTGCCAGTACCAATCTGGGGGGGATCTTTGACTATGGCTACACCTTC.

The J gene is TRBJ2-7, the V gene TRBV9; 10 bases map to TRBD2. The trim removed 3 bases at V and 3 bases at J, leaving 9 bases unmatched. CDR1 SGDLS and CDR2 YYNGEE come from the germline V gene. The CDR3 is 16 residues long. The CDR3: CASSAGTSEIGYEQYF. DNA for the CDR3: TGTGCCAGCAGCGCAGGGACTAGCGAGATTGGCTACGAGCAGTACTTC.

This clone was observed a few times. J is TRBJ1-5 and V is TRBV19; D is unresolved. Germline loops: CDR1 LNHDA, CDR2 SQIVND (reference sequence). The V and J ends lost 1 base and 0 bases respectively, with 13 bases between them. The CDR3 length is 17 residues. This CDR3 reads CASSIGPIQLSNQPQHF. The CDR3 bases are TGTGCCAGTAGTATAGGCCCAATACAGCTTAGCAATCAGCCCCAGCATTTT.

The rearrangement joins TRBV11-2 to TRBJ2-7; D is uncertain. Germline assignment: CDR1 SGHAT and CDR2 FQNNGV. This CDR3 has 13 residues. Trimming stripped 1 base from V and 3 bases from J, with 7 bases between. The DNA of the CDR3 is TGTGCCAGCAGCTTAGGCGGTAACTACGAGCAGTACTTC. Translated: CASSLGGNYEQYF.

The CDR3 spells CASSLGLGLAGGPKVETQYF. The CDR3 DNA follows: TGTGCCAGCAGCTTAGGGCTAGGGCTAGCGGGAGGGCCTAAAGTAGAGACCCAGTACTTC. The rearrangement uses TRBV7-8 and TRBJ2-5; 12 bases agree with TRBD2. Germline trimming cut 1 base from V and 4 bases from J; bases unmatched to any gene: 16. CDR1 SGHVS and CDR2 FQNEAQ come from the germline V gene. The CDR3 length is 20 residues.

The chain uses TRBV6-1 and TRBJ1-2; D is unclear. CDR3 length: 13 amino acids. V was trimmed by 1 base and J by 4 bases, leaving 7 bases between them. Germline V gene sequence: CDR1 MNHNS, CDR2 SASEGT. The CDR3 DNA reads as TGTGCCAGCAGTGAAGGATGGACCTATGGCTACACCTTC. Translating it yields CASSEGWTYGYTF.

The V gene is TRBV7-8, the J gene TRBJ2-1; D ambiguous. Per the germline V gene, CDR1 is SGHVS and CDR2 is FQNEAQ. The CDR3 sequence is 17 residues long. Between the trimmed V and J ends, which lost 4 bases and 0 bases, there was a span of 16 bases. The DNA for the CDR3 is TGTGCCAGCAGCTCGATAACTTTGGGTAGCTCCTACAATGAGCAGTTCTTC. Translating gives CASSSITLGSSYNEQFF. Looking up the rest from reference TRBV7-8 and TRBJ2-1 gives the full variable domain: GAGVSQSPRYKVAKRGQDVALRCDPISGHVSLFWYQQALGQGPEFLTYFQNEAQLDKSGLPSDRFFAERPEGSVSTLKIQRTQQEDSAVYLCASSSITLGSSYNEQFFGPGTRLTVL.

The sample holds one count of this clone. The chain couples TRBV2 to TRBJ2-2; D is ambiguous. Germline CDR1 reads SNHLY; CDR2 reads FYNNEI. The CDR3 is 14 amino acids. V was clipped by 6 bases and J by 7 bases, with 15 bases between them. The CDR3 loop is CASRVSPADGELFF. In DNA form, the CDR3 reads TGTGCCAGCAGGGTCAGTCCGGCGGACGGGGAGCTGTTTTTT.

This clone was found a few times. V gene TRBV28 combines with J gene TRBJ2-3, with a weak D call TRBD1 (5 bases). The CDR3 spans 12 residues. Germline V lookup: CDR1 MDHEN, CDR2 SYDVKM. Trimming shortened V by 8 bases and J by 3 bases, and 9 bases separated the two germline ends. This CDR3 is CASRGATDTQYF. Written as DNA, the CDR3 is TGTGCCAGCCGTGGGGCAACAGATACGCAGTATTTT.

The genes are TRBV6-5 and TRBJ2-7; possibly TRBD1 for D (6 bases). Germline loops: CDR1 MNHEY, CDR2 SVGAGI. The CDR3 extends over 14 amino acids. V was trimmed by 7 bases and J by 5 bases, leaving 18 bases between them. This CDR3 is CASTPPGTGHEQYF. The CDR3 DNA reads as TGTGCCAGCACCCCTCCCGGAACAGGGCACGAGCAGTACTTC.

The chain recombines TRBV18 with TRBJ2-5; D gene ambiguous. Trimming removed 2 bases from V and 5 bases from J, with 15 bases in between. From germline, CDR1 is KGHSH and CDR2 LQKENI. The CDR3 has 15 residues. For the CDR3, the DNA is TGTGCCAGCTCACCATCGTTCCCAGCTCGGGAGACCCAGTACTTC. Protein: CASSPSFPARETQYF.